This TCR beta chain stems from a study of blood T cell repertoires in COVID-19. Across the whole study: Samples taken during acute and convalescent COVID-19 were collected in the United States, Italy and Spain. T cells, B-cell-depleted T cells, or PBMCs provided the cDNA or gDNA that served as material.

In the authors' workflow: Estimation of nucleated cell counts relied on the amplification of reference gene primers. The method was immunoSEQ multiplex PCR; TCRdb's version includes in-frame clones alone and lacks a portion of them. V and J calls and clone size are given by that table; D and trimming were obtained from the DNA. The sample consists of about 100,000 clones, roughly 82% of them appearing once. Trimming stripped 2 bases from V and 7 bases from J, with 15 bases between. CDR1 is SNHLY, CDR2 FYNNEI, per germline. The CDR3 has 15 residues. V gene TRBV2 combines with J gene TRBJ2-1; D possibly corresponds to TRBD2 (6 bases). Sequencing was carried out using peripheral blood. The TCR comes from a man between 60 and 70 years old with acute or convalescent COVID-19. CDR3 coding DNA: TGTGCCAGCAGTGAAATCGGGGCGGGGAAAAATGAGCAGTTCTTC. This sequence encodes CASSEIGAGKNEQFF.